Sequencing of this T cell receptor (beta chain) was carried out in a study of CD8+ T cells in alopecia areata. At the level of the study: A 6-month period off drug followed tofacitinib, which lasted 6 to 18 months. Overall study findings and caveats: Lesional scalp exceeded normal scalp in clonality, especially in alopecia totalis/universalis.

Note on this clone: Its antigen is unknown.

RNA extraction and reverse transcription yielded cDNA as sequencing template. Sequenced by immunoSEQ multiplex PCR; TCRdb stores in-frame clones only, minus some. Here the sample spans 180,000 or so clones, just over 65% being singletons. Looked up from germline, CDR1 is GTSNPN and CDR2 is SVGIG (reference sequence). The CDR3 spans 13 residues. J gave up 11 bases and V 3 bases, and 11 bases lay outside the gene matches. Sequencing used CD8+ T cells sorted from blood, obtained at week 0. The V and J genes are TRBV30 and TRBJ1-1; 8 nucleotides align to TRBD1. The clonotype was recovered from a human donor with alopecia areata. The CDR3 sequence is CAWSETQGAKAFF. The CDR3 nucleotides read TGTGCCTGGAGCGAAACCCAGGGGGCCAAGGCTTTCTTT. Drawing the rest from reference TRBV30 and TRBJ1-1, the complete variable domain is SQTIHQWPATLVQPVGSPLSLECTVEGTSNPNLYWYRQAAGRGLQLLFYSVGIGQISSEVPQNLSASRPQDRQFILSSKKLLLSDSGFYLCAWSETQGAKAFFGQGTRLTVV.